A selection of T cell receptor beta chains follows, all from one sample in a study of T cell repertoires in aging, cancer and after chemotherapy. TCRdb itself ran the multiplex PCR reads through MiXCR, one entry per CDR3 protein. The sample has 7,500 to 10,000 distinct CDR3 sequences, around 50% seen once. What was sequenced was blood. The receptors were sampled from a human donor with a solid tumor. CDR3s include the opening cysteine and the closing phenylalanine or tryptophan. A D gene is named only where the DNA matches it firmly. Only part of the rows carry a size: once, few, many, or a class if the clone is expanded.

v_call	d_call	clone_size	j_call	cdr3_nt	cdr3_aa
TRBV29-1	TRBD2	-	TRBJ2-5	TGCAGCGCCCGCTGGGGAGGGGAGACCCAGTACTTC	CSARWGGETQYF
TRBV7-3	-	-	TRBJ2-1	TGTGCCAGCAGTCACGGGGGGCACAATGAGCAGTTCTTC	CASSHGGHNEQFF
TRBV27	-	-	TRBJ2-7	TGTGCCAGCCGAAGCTCCTACGAGCAGTACTTC	CASRSSYEQYF
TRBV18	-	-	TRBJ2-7	TGTGCCAGCTCACCGGGACCGGGCAATTCCTACGAGCAGTACTTC	CASSPGPGNSYEQYF
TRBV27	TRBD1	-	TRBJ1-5	TGTGCCAGCAGTCCGACAGGGATCTATCAGCCCCAGCATTTT	CASSPTGIYQPQHF
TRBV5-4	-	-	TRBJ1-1	TGTGCCAGCAGCTTGGGCAGGGAAGCTTTCTTT	CASSLGREAFF
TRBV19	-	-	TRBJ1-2	TGTGCCAGTAGACCCTGGGGGGGAGATGGCTACACCTTC	CASRPWGGDGYTF
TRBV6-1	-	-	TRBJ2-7	TGTGCCAGCAAGGCCAGCGCCTACGAGCAGTACTTC	CASKASAYEQYF
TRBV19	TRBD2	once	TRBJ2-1	TGTGCCAGTCGCGGGGCGGGAGGCCACAATGATCAGTTCTTC	CASRGAGGHNDQFF
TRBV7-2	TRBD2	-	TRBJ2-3	TGTGCCAGCAGCCTCCGGGCGGGAGATGGCCCAGATACGCAGTATTTT	CASSLRAGDGPDTQYF
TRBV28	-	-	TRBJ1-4	TGTGCCAGCAGTTTATCTTTCGGGGGCGCGGATAATGAAAAACTGTTTTTT	CASSLSFGGADNEKLFF
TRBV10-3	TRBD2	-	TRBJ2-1	TGTGCCATGGGACTAGCGGGAGTCAATGAGCAGTTCTTC	CAMGLAGVNEQFF
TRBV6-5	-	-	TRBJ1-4	TGTGCCAGCAGTTACAGACAGAATGAAAAACTGTTTTTT	CASSYRQNEKLFF
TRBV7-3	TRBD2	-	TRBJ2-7	TGTGCCAGCAACTCGGGACTAGCGGGAGCCGAGCAGTACTTC	CASNSGLAGAEQYF
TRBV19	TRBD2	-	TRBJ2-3	TGTGCCAGTAGTATAGAGACCGGGAGGGCCCTCGGGACAGATACGCAGTATTTT	CASSIETGRALGTDTQYF
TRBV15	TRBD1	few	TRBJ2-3	TGTGCCACCAGTCGGGACAGGGCATTATCAGATACGCAGTATTTT	CATSRDRALSDTQYF
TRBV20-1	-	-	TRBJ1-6	TGCAGTGCTAAACAGAATTCACCCCTCCACTTT	CSAKQNSPLHF
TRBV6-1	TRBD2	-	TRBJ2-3	TGTGCCAGCAGTTACGGGACTAGCGGGCGAGATACGCAGTATTTT	CASSYGTSGRDTQYF
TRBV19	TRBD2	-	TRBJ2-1	TGTGCCAGTAGTATGTTTAGCGGGTCATACAATGAGCAGTTCTTC	CASSMFSGSYNEQFF
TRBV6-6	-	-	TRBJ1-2	TGTGCCAGCAGTTCACCGATCAGGTCGGCGGGGAACTATGGCTACACCTTC	CASSSPIRSAGNYGYTF
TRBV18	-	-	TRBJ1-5	TGTGCCAGCTCACCGGCTCATCAGCCCCAGCATTTT	CASSPAHQPQHF
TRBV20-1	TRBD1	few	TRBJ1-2	TGCAGTGCGTCGGGACAGGAAAACTATGGCTACACCTTC	CSASGQENYGYTF
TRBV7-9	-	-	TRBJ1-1	TGTGCCAGCAGCTTAATGGGGGGCATCTTAGGCACTGAAGCTTTCTTT	CASSLMGGILGTEAFF
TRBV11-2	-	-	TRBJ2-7	TGTGCCAGCAGCTCCGAGGGACGGAACCTCTACGAGCAGTACTTC	CASSSEGRNLYEQYF
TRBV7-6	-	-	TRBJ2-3	TGTGCCAGCAGCTTAGGGCCAGATACGCAGTATTTT	CASSLGPDTQYF
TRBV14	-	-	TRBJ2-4	TGTGCCAGCAGCCAAGAAGGGGGGAGGCTGGGACTCATTCAGTACTTC	CASSQEGGRLGLIQYF
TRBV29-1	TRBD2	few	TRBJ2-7	TGCAGCGTTCATAGCGGGAGTTCCTACGAGCAGTACTTC	CSVHSGSSYEQYF
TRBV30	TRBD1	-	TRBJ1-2	TGTGCCAGCAGCCACCGGGACAGGGAAGGCTACACCTTC	CASSHRDREGYTF
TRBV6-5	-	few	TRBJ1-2	TGTGCCAGCAGTTACTCGGACAGTTCTAACTATGGCTACACCTTC	CASSYSDSSNYGYTF
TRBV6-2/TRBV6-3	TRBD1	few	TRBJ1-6	TGTGCCAGCACCGGGGGACAGCAAGCTTTTTCACCCCTCCACTTT	CASTGGQQAFSPLHF
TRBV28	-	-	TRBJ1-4	TGTGCCAGCAATCCCCCCGGACGGCTACTTAATGAAAAACTGTTTTTT	CASNPPGRLLNEKLFF
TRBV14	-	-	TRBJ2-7	TGTGCCAGCAGCCTAACGACAGTCTCCTACGAGCAGTACTTC	CASSLTTVSYEQYF
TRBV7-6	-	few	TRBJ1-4	TGTGCCAGCAGCCTCGGGACGGATAATGAAAAACTGTTTTTT	CASSLGTDNEKLFF
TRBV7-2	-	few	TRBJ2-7	TGTGCCAGCAGCTTGGGATCTTGGGGTGACGACGAGCAGTACTTC	CASSLGSWGDDEQYF
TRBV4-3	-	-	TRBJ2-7	TGCGCCAGCAGCCAAGGTGTGGCTAGCACGCAGTACTTC	CASSQGVASTQYF
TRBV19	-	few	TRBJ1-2	TGTGCCAGTACGGGCGGGCGCGACTATGGCTACACCTTC	CASTGGRDYGYTF
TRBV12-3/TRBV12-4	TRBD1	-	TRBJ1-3	TGTGCCAGCAGCCCCGAGGGGGACAGGGTCAACACCATATATTTT	CASSPEGDRVNTIYF
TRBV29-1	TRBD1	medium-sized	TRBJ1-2	TGCAGCGCAGGGGGCGTTAACTATGGCTACACCTTC	CSAGGVNYGYTF
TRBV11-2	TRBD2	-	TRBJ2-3	TGTGCCAGCAGCTTAGGGCTAGCGGGAGATCTGGATACGCAGTATTTT	CASSLGLAGDLDTQYF
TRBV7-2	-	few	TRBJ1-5	TGTGCCAGCAGCTTAGACAGCAATCAGCCCCAGCATTTT	CASSLDSNQPQHF
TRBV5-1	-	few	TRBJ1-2	TGCGCCAGCAGCTCATCACCGCAAACAGGGTTGGGCGGCTACACCTTC	CASSSSPQTGLGGYTF
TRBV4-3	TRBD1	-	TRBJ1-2	TGCGCCAGCAGCCAAGATCGGACAGGCAGTTCCTATGGCTACACCTTC	CASSQDRTGSSYGYTF
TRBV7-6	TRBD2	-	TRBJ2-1	TGTGCCAGCAGCTTAACAAGGGACTACTTTGAGCAGTTCTTC	CASSLTRDYFEQFF
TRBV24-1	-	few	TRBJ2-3	TGTGCCACCTCGGGGAGTGCAGATACGCAGTATTTT	CATSGSADTQYF
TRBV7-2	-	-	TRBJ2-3	TGTGCCAGCAGTCCAGGCCCTAGCACAGATACGCAGTATTTT	CASSPGPSTDTQYF
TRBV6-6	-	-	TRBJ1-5	TGTGCCAGCAGTTACTCGACGAGGGGCAGCAATCAGCCCCAGCATTTT	CASSYSTRGSNQPQHF
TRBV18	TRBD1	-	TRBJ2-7	TGTGCCAGCTCACCACGGGACAGCTACGAGCAGTACTTC	CASSPRDSYEQYF
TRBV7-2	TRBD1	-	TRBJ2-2	TGTGCCAGCAGCTATTTGGGACAGGGGTCGGCCGGGGAGCTGTTTTTT	CASSYLGQGSAGELFF
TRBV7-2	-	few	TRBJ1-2	TGTGCCAGCAGCTTAATCTCCAGGGAGTATGGCTACACCTTC	CASSLISREYGYTF
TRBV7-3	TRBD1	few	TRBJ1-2	TGTGCCAGCAGCCCCAAGACAGGGGGCTATGGCTACACCTTC	CASSPKTGGYGYTF
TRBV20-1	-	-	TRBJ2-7	TGCAGTGCTAGGGACTCTGTCTCCTACGAGCAGTACTTC	CSARDSVSYEQYF
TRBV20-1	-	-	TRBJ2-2	TGCAGTGCTAGAAGATATAGCGGAGAGAACACCGGGGAGCTGTTTTTT	CSARRYSGENTGELFF
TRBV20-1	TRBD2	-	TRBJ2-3	TGCAGTGTTCCCCCGAATAGCGGGAGTGAGCAGTATTTT	CSVPPNSGSEQYF
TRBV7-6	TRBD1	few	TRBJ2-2	TGTGCCAGCAGCTTTGGACAGGGGGACAACACCGGGGAGCTGTTTTTT	CASSFGQGDNTGELFF
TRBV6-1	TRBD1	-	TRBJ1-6	TGTGCCAGCAGTGAAAGGGGGCAGAATTCACCCCTCCACTTT	CASSERGQNSPLHF
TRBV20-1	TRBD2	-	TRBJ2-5	TGCAGTGCTAGAATAGGACTAGCGGTTGAGACCCAGTACTTC	CSARIGLAVETQYF
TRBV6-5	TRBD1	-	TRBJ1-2	TGTGCCAGCAGTCGGACAGGGTCCCACTATGGCTACACCTTC	CASSRTGSHYGYTF
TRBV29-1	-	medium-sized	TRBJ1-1	TGCAGCGTTGCACTAAACACTGAAGCTTTCTTT	CSVALNTEAFF
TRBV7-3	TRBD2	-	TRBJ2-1	TGTGCCAGCAGCTTAACCGGGCTAGCGGGTCACAATGAGCAGTTCTTC	CASSLTGLAGHNEQFF
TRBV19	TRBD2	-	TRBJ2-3	TGTGCCAGTAGTATGGGACTAGCGGATACGCAGTATTTT	CASSMGLADTQYF